The 31 T cell receptor beta chains in this list originate from one sample, sequenced in a study of TIL therapy for anti-PD-1-resistant metastatic lung cancer (dated by TCRdb to about 2021). In light of the paper, this sample's time point label describes: pre-treatment sample, taken before nivolumab and TIL therapy. Baseline tumor samples were excised metastases, mostly pleural nodules or supraclavicular lymph nodes, from the same resection used to grow TIL. TCR beta CDR3 regions were amplified from genomic DNA by bias-controlled multiplex PCR with the immunoSEQ v3 hsTCRB kit. TCRdb carries this immuneACCESS record with in-frame sequences only. Its versions omit some clonotypes, under half of them owing to an unresolved V gene in the studies checked, with the rest unexplained. This sample is represented by about 95,000 clones; about two thirds of them were singletons. Approximately 11% of the sample goes to the ten largest clones.

The sequenced sample was tumor tissue, obtained at baseline. These receptors came from a person aged 25 to 79 with non-small cell lung cancer.

The CDR3 region is CASSLGANYGYTF. CDR3 nucleotide sequence: TGTGCCAGCAGTTTAGGTGCTAACTATGGCTACACCTTC. The gene calls are TRBV27 and TRBJ1-2; no reliable D call. This CDR3 comprises 13 residues. Trimming took off 2 bases at V and 0 bases at J, with 4 bases between the two ends. The germline CDR1 and CDR2 sequences are MNHEY and SMNVEV (reference sequence).

The rearrangement links TRBV3-1 (or the pseudogene TRBV3-2) to TRBJ1-6; TRBD1 is a possible D gene (6 bases). The V end was cut by 1 base, the J end by 7 bases, with 14 bases between. This CDR3 comprises 16 residues. Germline V CDR1 and CDR2: LGHDT, YNNKEL (reference sequence). CDR3 sequence (DNA): TGTGCCAGCAGCCAAGGCGGCGGGGGGGCAAATTCACCCCTCCACTTT. It encodes CASSQGGGGANSPLHF.

This clone was recorded at least ten times. The V and J genes are TRBV5-6 and TRBJ1-5; D may be TRBD1 (6 bases). The length of the CDR3 is 16 residues. The germline CDR1 and CDR2 sequences are SGHDT and YYEEEE. V was shortened by 2 bases and J by 4 bases, with 16 bases between the two germline ends. The CDR3: CASSLWGASLNQPQHF. The DNA of the CDR3 is TGTGCCAGCAGCTTATGGGGGGCCAGTTTAAATCAGCCCCAGCATTTT.

The V call is TRBV24-1, the J call TRBJ2-3; D not certain. Deletions cut 0 bases from V and 5 bases from J, with 11 bases between. This CDR3 spans 15 amino acids. Germline V CDR1 and CDR2: KGHDR, SFDVKD. The CDR3 is CATSDLSTTGDTQYF. DNA of the CDR3: TGTGCCACCAGTGATTTGTCGACAACTGGAGATACGCAGTATTTT.

The rearrangement uses TRBV7-2 and TRBJ1-6; 7 positions match TRBD1. Germline values: CDR1 SGHTA, CDR2 FQGNSA. The V gene end was trimmed by 2 bases and the J gene end by 7 bases; junction bases not matched to a gene: 5. The CDR3 runs 15 residues. CDR3 coding DNA: TGTGCCAGCAGCTTATTACAGGGGCAAAATTCACCCCTCCACTTT. It encodes CASSLLQGQNSPLHF. Full variable domain (outside the CDR3, taken from reference TRBV7-2 and TRBJ1-6): GAGVSQSPSNKVTEKGKDVELRCDPISGHTALYWYRQSLGQGLEFLIYFQGNSAPDKSGLPSDRFSAERTGGSVSTLTIQRTQQEDSAVYLCASSLLQGQNSPLHFGNGTRLTVT.

V gene TRBV7-8 combines with J gene TRBJ2-1; 13 positions agree with TRBD2. The CDR3 runs 15 residues. J gave up 7 bases and V 3 bases, and 3 bases lay outside the gene matches. Germline values: CDR1 SGHVS, CDR2 FQNEAQ. The CDR3 is CASSFGLAGVNEQFF. DNA of the CDR3: TGTGCCAGCAGCTTCGGACTAGCGGGAGTAAATGAGCAGTTCTTC.

V gene TRBV5-1 combines with J gene TRBJ1-1, with 9 bases lining up with TRBD1. The CDR3 is made up of 16 amino acids. V gave up 4 bases and J gave up 5 bases; unmatched junction bases: 12. From germline, CDR1 is SGHRS and CDR2 YFSETQ. This CDR3 reads CASSQTGGVVLTEAFF. The CDR3 bases are TGCGCCAGCAGCCAGACAGGGGGGGTAGTGCTAACTGAAGCTTTCTTT.

This rearrangement joins TRBV5-4 to TRBJ2-3; 9 bases agree with TRBD2. CDR1 is SGHNT, CDR2 YYREEE, per germline (reference sequence). The CDR3 is 17 amino acids. Trimming removed 7 bases from V and 4 bases from J; junction bases left unmatched: 16. CDR3 sequence: CASSPAVGGGAADTQYF. DNA of the CDR3: TGTGCCAGCTCCCCTGCCGTTGGCGGGGGGGCAGCAGATACGCAGTATTTT. Drawing the rest from reference TRBV5-4 and TRBJ2-3, the complete variable domain is ETGVTQSPTHLIKTRGQQVTLRCSSQSGHNTVSWYQQALGQGPQFIFQYYREEENGRGNFPPRFSGLQFPNYSSELNVNALELDDSALYLCASSPAVGGGAADTQYFGPGTRLTVL.

This clone was counted many times. This chain connects TRBV5-1 to TRBJ2-1; no clear D gene. Germline V CDR1 and CDR2: SGHRS, YFSETQ. The CDR3 is 12 amino acids. V lost 5 bases and J 6 bases, leaving 9 bases between the germline ends. The CDR3: CASSAMGNEQFF. DNA for the CDR3: TGCGCCAGCAGTGCTATGGGCAATGAGCAGTTCTTC.

By its share, this clone is medium-sized. The chain uses TRBV30 and TRBJ2-2; D not resolved. Germline V gives CDR1 GTSNPN, CDR2 SVGIG (reference sequence). Trimming shortened V by 2 bases and J by 2 bases, and 0 bases separated the two germline ends. This CDR3 spans 11 amino acids. The DNA of the CDR3 is TGTGCCTGGAGTAACACCGGGGAGCTGTTTTTT. Protein product: CAWSNTGELFF.

This chain's CDR3 is CASSYWTGSTEAFF. In nucleotides, the CDR3 is TGTGCCAGCAGTTACTGGACAGGGAGCACTGAAGCTTTCTTT. V and J are TRBV6-5 and TRBJ1-1; 8 bases line up with TRBD1. Germline V gene sequence: CDR1 MNHEY, CDR2 SVGAGI. The ends lost 1 base at V and 4 bases at J; junction bases unmatched: 2. This CDR3 contains 14 residues.

Only one count was recorded for this clone. The chain links TRBV15 to TRBJ1-1, with 8 bases fitting TRBD1. The CDR3 has 14 amino acids. V dropped 5 bases and J dropped 8; count of bases not matched to a gene: 10. CDR1 and CDR2 (germline): LNHNV, YYDKDF (reference sequence). CDR3 bases: TGTGCCACCAGCGGTCACCCACGACAGGGGGAAGCTTTCTTT. It encodes CATSGHPRQGEAFF.

The chain employs TRBV5-1 and TRBJ2-1; 8 bases match TRBD2. The junction had 6 bases not matched to a gene; V was cut back by 4 bases and J by 0 bases. This CDR3 has 16 amino acids. Germline V gene sequence: CDR1 SGHRS, CDR2 YFSETQ. The chain's CDR3 is CASSGTSGSSYNEQFF. Here the CDR3 DNA reads TGCGCCAGCAGCGGTACTAGCGGTAGCTCCTACAATGAGCAGTTCTTC.

This clone was detected only a few times. The chain combines TRBV27 with TRBJ2-1; TRBD2 might be the D (5 bases). V gave up 2 bases and J gave up 0 bases, with 8 bases separating them. Looked up from germline, CDR1 is MNHEY and CDR2 is SMNVEV (reference sequence). The CDR3 has 15 amino acids. The CDR3 bases are TGTGCCAGCAGTTTAAGAGGGCGCTCCTACAATGAGCAGTTCTTC. Protein: CASSLRGRSYNEQFF.

The sample holds a few counts of this clone. The chain has TRBV7-3 and TRBJ2-1, with D unresolved. Deletions cut 2 bases from V and 7 bases from J, with 9 bases between. Germline lookup yields CDR1 SGHTA and CDR2 FQGTGA. The CDR3 extends over 13 amino acids. The CDR3 DNA is TGTGCCAGCAGCTTATCACTGGGGAATGAGCAGTTCTTC. This codes for CASSLSLGNEQFF. Combining the CDR3 with reference TRBV7-3 and TRBJ2-1 gives the whole variable domain GAGVSQTPSNKVTEKGKYVELRCDPISGHTALYWYRQSLGQGPEFLIYFQGTGAADDSGLPNDRFFAVRPEGSVSTLKIQRTERGDSAVYLCASSLSLGNEQFFGPGTRLTVL.

V and J are TRBV5-1 and TRBJ2-1, with a tentative D call TRBD2 (5 bases). CDR3 size: 13 residues. V gave up 2 bases and J gave up 9 bases, with 12 bases separating them. Per the germline V gene, CDR1 is SGHRS and CDR2 is YFSETQ. CDR3 region: CASSLDDRGEQFF. In DNA form, the CDR3 reads TGCGCCAGCAGCTTAGACGATCGGGGTGAGCAGTTCTTC.

The chain recombines TRBV5-4 with TRBJ2-3; TRBD2 aligns across 9 bases. CDR1 is SGHNT and CDR2 is YYREEE in the germline V gene (reference sequence). This CDR3 is built from 15 residues. Trimming at V came to 0 bases and at J to 1 base, leaving 0 bases not matched to a gene. DNA of the CDR3: TGTGCCAGCAGCTTGGTAGCGGGGGGCACAGATACGCAGTATTTT. The encoded protein is CASSLVAGGTDTQYF.

This chain joins TRBV28 and TRBJ2-7; D is unresolved. Germline V gives CDR1 MDHEN, CDR2 SYDVKM. The ends were cut back, 4 bases at V and 3 bases at J, with 16 bases in the middle. The CDR3 contains 15 residues. CDR3 protein: CASSWAAREFYEQYF. Here the CDR3 DNA reads TGTGCCAGCAGTTGGGCGGCTAGAGAGTTCTACGAGCAGTACTTC.

This chain links TRBV7-3 with TRBJ2-1; 14 nucleotides match TRBD2. CDR1 is SGHTA, CDR2 FQGTGA, per germline. V lost 5 bases, J lost 12 bases, and 9 bases stayed unmatched. CDR3 length equals 15 residues. This CDR3 is CASSLEGLAGAGQFF. The CDR3 DNA sequence: TGTGCCAGCAGCCTCGAGGGACTAGCGGGAGCTGGGCAGTTCTTC.

This clone was counted a few times. The V gene is TRBV5-1, the J gene TRBJ2-7; D is uncertain. This CDR3 contains 15 residues. Trimming pared 2 bases from V and 0 bases from J, leaving 12 bases between. Germline V gene sequence: CDR1 SGHRS, CDR2 YFSETQ. This chain's CDR3 is CASSLTPWGSYEQYF. In DNA form, the CDR3 reads TGCGCCAGCAGCTTAACTCCATGGGGCTCCTACGAGCAGTACTTC.

V gene TRBV5-1 combines with J gene TRBJ2-5; D possibly corresponds to TRBD2 (5 bases). The V end was cut by 1 base, the J end by 5 bases, with 15 bases between. The CDR3 sequence is 15 residues long. Germline-derived CDR1 and CDR2 are SGHRS and YFSETQ. CDR3 bases: TGCGCCAGCAGCTTGCAACTAGAAACATGGGAGACCCAGTACTTC. The encoded protein is CASSLQLETWETQYF. The entire variable domain, with the rest obtained from reference TRBV5-1 and TRBJ2-5, is as follows: KAGVTQTPRYLIKTRGQQVTLSCSPISGHRSVSWYQQTPGQGLQFLFEYFSETQRNKGNFPGRFSGRQFSNSRSEMNVSTLELGDSALYLCASSLQLETWETQYFGPGTRLLVL.

V is TRBV30 and J is TRBJ2-5; tentative D call: TRBD1 (5 bases). Germline CDR1 reads GTSNPN; CDR2 reads SVGIG (reference sequence). This CDR3 has 14 residues. V was trimmed by 2 bases and J by 4 bases, leaving 14 bases between them. Here the CDR3 DNA reads TGTGCCTGGAGTTCAGGGAATCTCCGAGAGACCCAGTACTTC. Translation gives CAWSSGNLRETQYF.

The chain couples TRBV11-3 to TRBJ2-1; weak D call: TRBD1 (5 bases). From germline, CDR1 is SGHNT and CDR2 YENEEA. The CDR3 has 15 residues. The germline V and J ends were trimmed by 0 bases and 6 bases, with 12 bases remaining between them. CDR3 loop: CASSLDHNRGNEQFF. The CDR3 bases are TGTGCCAGCAGCTTAGATCACAATAGGGGCAATGAGCAGTTCTTC.

This sequence joins TRBV3-1 (or the pseudogene TRBV3-2) and TRBJ1-3, with D perhaps matching TRBD1 (5 bases). CDR3 length equals 15 residues. V shed 0 bases and J shed 0 bases, with 6 bases lying between them. The germline CDR1 and CDR2 sequences are LGHDT and YNNKEL (reference sequence). The CDR3 DNA follows: TGTGCCAGCAGCCAAGACAGGGTCTCTGGAAACACCATATATTTT. This encodes CASSQDRVSGNTIYF.

This clone was recorded only once. V usage is TRBV19 and J usage is TRBJ2-7, with TRBD1 matching over 11 bases. The V and J ends lost 3 bases and 5 bases, in that order; junction bases with no gene match: 9. The CDR3 extends over 16 amino acids. The germline CDR1 and CDR2 sequences are LNHDA and SQIVND (reference sequence). CDR3 nucleotides: TGTGCCAGTAGTATCCGACCGGGACAGGGGGGCCACGAGCAGTACTTC. This sequence encodes CASSIRPGQGGHEQYF. The variable domain in full, completed from reference TRBV19 and TRBJ2-7, reads DGGITQSPKYLFRKEGQNVTLSCEQNLNHDAMYWYRQDPGQGLRLIYYSQIVNDFQKGDIAEGYSVSREKKESFPLTVTSAQKNPTAFYLCASSIRPGQGGHEQYFGPGTRLTVT.

The chain employs TRBV27 and TRBJ2-7; 7 nucleotides line up with TRBD2. The CDR3 is made up of 15 amino acids. Germline V gene sequence: CDR1 MNHEY, CDR2 SMNVEV (reference sequence). V shed 0 bases, J shed 2 bases, and the junction held 4 bases outside the gene matches. CDR3: CASSLSLRGAYEQYF. The CDR3, as DNA: TGTGCCAGCAGTTTATCGCTTCGGGGGGCCTACGAGCAGTACTTC.

This clone showed up just a few times. The chain carries TRBV6-5 and TRBJ1-3; perhaps TRBD1 as D (6 bases). Germline V gene sequence: CDR1 MNHEY, CDR2 SVGAGI. CDR3 length: 16 residues. Trimming removed 2 bases from V and 0 bases from J, with 11 bases in between. This CDR3 reads CASSYDRPGSGNTIYF. CDR3 DNA sequence: TGTGCCAGCAGTTACGACAGGCCCGGCTCTGGAAACACCATATATTTT.

At least ten counts were recorded for this clone. The chain links TRBV12-5 to TRBJ2-3, with TRBD2 matching over 9 bases. Trimming at V came to 1 base and at J to 3 bases, leaving 2 bases not matched to a gene. Germline CDR1 LGHNT, CDR2 FRNRAP. The CDR3 has 15 residues. CDR3 DNA sequence: TGTGCTAGTGGTTTGGGTCTAGCGGGGACAGATACGCAGTATTTT. Translation: CASGLGLAGTDTQYF. Looking up the rest from reference TRBV12-5 and TRBJ2-3 gives the full variable domain: DARVTQTPRHKVTEMGQEVTMRCQPILGHNTVFWYRQTMMQGLELLAYFRNRAPLDDSGMPKDRFSAEMPDATLATLKIQPSEPRDSAVYFCASGLGLAGTDTQYFGPGTRLTVL.

V is TRBV5-4 and J is TRBJ2-7, with no clear D. V dropped 4 bases and J dropped 1 base, with 9 bases sitting between them. The CDR3 extends over 13 amino acids. Germline values: CDR1 SGHNT, CDR2 YYREEE (reference sequence). In nucleotides, the CDR3 is TGTGCCAGCAGCAAAGTGGAATCCTACGAGCAGTACTTC. This codes for CASSKVESYEQYF. The full variable domain, with the rest looked up from reference TRBV5-4 and TRBJ2-7, is ETGVTQSPTHLIKTRGQQVTLRCSSQSGHNTVSWYQQALGQGPQFIFQYYREEENGRGNFPPRFSGLQFPNYSSELNVNALELDDSALYLCASSKVESYEQYFGPGTRLTVT.

V gene TRBV5-4 combines with J gene TRBJ2-1; 9 positions match TRBD2. This CDR3 is built from 16 residues. Germline lookup yields CDR1 SGHNT and CDR2 YYREEE (reference sequence). V shed 0 bases, J shed 1 base, and the junction held 2 bases outside the gene matches. Written as DNA, the CDR3 is TGTGCCAGCAGCTTGGGCGGGGGGGGATCCTACAATGAGCAGTTCTTC. This codes for CASSLGGGGSYNEQFF.

The chain couples TRBV6-2 or TRBV6-3 to TRBJ1-2; D unresolved. In germline, CDR1 is MNHEY, CDR2 SVGEGT. This CDR3 is 12 amino acids long. Trimming shortened V by 4 bases and J by 8 bases, and 11 bases separated the two germline ends. The DNA of the CDR3 is TGTGCCAGCAGTTCGAGTCTGCGCGGCTACACCTTC. Its translation: CASSSSLRGYTF.